This T cell receptor beta chain emerged from a study of breast tumors, draining lymph nodes, adjacent tissues. Study outcomes and limitations: Luminal-like breast cancer showed significantly greater tumor-nontumor repertoire similarity than basal-like breast cancer did. Tumors had less TCR diversity than lymph nodes, more than nontumor tissue. Data only fit, rather than demonstrated, lymph node origin of most tumor T cells.

The lymph nodes were axillary draining lymph nodes from breast cancer patients. V lost 7 bases and J 1 base, leaving 13 bases between the germline ends. CDR3 length: 14 residues. Germline-derived CDR1 and CDR2 are MRHNA and SNTAGT. This clonotype was counted between two and nine times. What it recognizes is unknown. One entry per CDR3 protein, called by TCRdb with MiXCR from the multiplex PCR reads. The sample includes 130,000 or so distinct CDR3 sequences, approximately 32% seen only once; the top ten take about 2.5%. The chain joins TRBV6-4 to TRBJ1-1; D remains ambiguous. This clonotype was sampled from a female donor with breast cancer. Some clones in this sample may be carry-over from other donors' samples. Sequencing was done on a sample of axillary lymph node tissue. CDR3 bases: TGTGCCAGCAAAGACATTGACAAGAACACTGAAGCTTTCTTT. It translates to CASKDIDKNTEAFF.